The 28 T cell receptor beta chains presented below share a single source sample, sequenced in a study of Tregs in tolerant kidney transplant recipients. This table comes from immunoSEQ multiplex PCR, and its TCRdb copy is limited to in-frame clones, with some not included. In the table there are about 110,000 clones, nearly 90% of which are singletons. This sample comprised CD4+ T cells from blood, obtained before the transplant. The receptors come from a human donor who received a combined kidney and bone marrow transplant.

The V and J genes are TRBV7-2 and TRBJ2-1, with D possibly matching TRBD1 (6 bases). V lost 1 base and J 9 bases, leaving 16 bases between the germline ends. The CDR3 extends over 15 amino acids. Germline V gene data show CDR1 as SGHTA and CDR2 as FQGNSA. The CDR3 DNA follows: TGTGCCAGCAGCTTAGATTCGAGGGGGAGTACTGAGCAGTTCTTC. It encodes CASSLDSRGSTEQFF.

The chain carries TRBV11-2 and TRBJ2-7; 8 bases are a match to TRBD2. Trimming took 1 base from V and 4 from J; bases not matched to a gene: 6. Germline V gene data show CDR1 as SGHAT and CDR2 as FQNNGV. The CDR3 covers 15 residues. In nucleotides, the CDR3 is TGTGCCAGCAGCTTAGCGTTGGCGGGGGGATACGAGCAGTACTTC. This gives the protein CASSLALAGGYEQYF.

The rearrangement uses TRBV9 and TRBJ2-3; 11 bases are a match to TRBD2. The ends lost 6 bases at V and 3 bases at J; junction bases unmatched: 3. The CDR3 has 14 residues. Germline V gene sequence: CDR1 SGDLS, CDR2 YYNGEE. In nucleotides, the CDR3 is TGTGCCAGCACCGCTAGCGGGAGGACAGATACGCAGTATTTT. Translating it yields CASTASGRTDTQYF.

To note about this clone: The identical CDR3 is also encoded by other nucleotide sequences in the sample. The gene calls are TRBV5-1 and TRBJ2-3, with TRBD2 matching 10 bases. V lost 0 bases and J lost 6; bases outside the gene matches: 4. The germline V gene has CDR1 SGHRS and CDR2 YFSETQ. This CDR3 has 15 amino acids. CDR3 nucleotides: TGCGCCAGCAGCTTGGTCCTAGCGGGGGCGGATACGCAGTATTTT. Amino acids: CASSLVLAGADTQYF.

This clone was seen a handful of times. This chain joins TRBV7-2 and TRBJ1-4, with TRBD1 as a possible D gene (6 bases). V lost 1 base to trimming and J lost 8 bases, with 17 bases between them. This CDR3 comprises 16 residues. CDR1 and CDR2 (germline): SGHTA, FQGNSA. The CDR3 DNA is TGTGCCAGCAGCTTAGTCGGGGGGGCAGGTCGGGAAAAACTGTTTTTT. This sequence encodes CASSLVGGAGREKLFF.

DNA for the CDR3: TGTGCCAGTAGTGGAGGAACCTGGGACAGCACCTTC. Residues: CASSGGTWDSTF. The chain employs TRBV19 and TRBJ1-2, with 7 positions matching TRBD1. The CDR3 is made up of 12 amino acids. V lost 5 bases, J lost 13 bases, and 10 bases stayed unmatched. The V gene's germline CDR1 is LNHDA and CDR2 SQIVND (reference sequence).

The chain links TRBV13 to TRBJ2-7; tentatively, D is TRBD2 (6 bases). This CDR3 comprises 13 residues. Trimming cost V 5 bases and J 3 bases, with 11 bases left between them. The V gene's germline CDR1 is PRHDT and CDR2 FYEKMQ (reference sequence). This CDR3 is CASSGGTNYEQYF. The CDR3 region has the DNA TGTGCCAGCAGCGGAGGGACCAACTACGAGCAGTACTTC. Full variable domain (missing parts from reference TRBV13 and TRBJ2-7): AAGVIQSPRHLIKEKRETATLKCYPIPRHDTVYWYQQGPGQDPQFLISFYEKMQSDKGSIPDRFSAQQFSDYHSELNMSSLELGDSALYFCASSGGTNYEQYFGPGTRLTVT.

This clone is a singleton in its sample. The chain recombines TRBV19 with TRBJ1-6, with D maybe TRBD1 (5 bases). Germline CDR1 and CDR2: LNHDA and SQIVND (reference sequence). The CDR3 length is 14 residues. V was trimmed by 4 bases and J by 9 bases, leaving 13 bases between them. DNA of the CDR3: TGTGCCAGTAGTAATGGGGGGGGGTTTTCACCCCTCCACTTT. It specifies CASSNGGGFSPLHF.

The chain links TRBV6-1 to TRBJ2-7; 10 nucleotides align to TRBD1. The V and J ends lost 6 bases and 5 bases, in that order; junction bases with no gene match: 4. Germline loops: CDR1 MNHNS, CDR2 SASEGT. This CDR3 has 13 residues. DNA of the CDR3: TGTGCCAGCAGCCGGGACAGGGGCGACGAGCAGTACTTC. Amino acids: CASSRDRGDEQYF.

The chain has TRBV21-1 and TRBJ1-5; TRBD1, the table's D call, lacks a check against the DNA. TRBV21-1 is labeled a pseudogene. This CDR3 comprises 14 residues. The DNA of the CDR3 is TGTGCCAGCAGCAGCCCAGATAGCAATCAGCCCCAGCATTTT. Translated, it gives CASSSPDSNQPQHF.

A word on this clone: Because the CDR3's place on the DNA is in doubt, the DNA is left out and the CDR3 is given as listed by TCRdb. The rearrangement links TRBV21-1 to TRBJ2-1; the DNA was not compared with TRBD1, the D call given in the table. TRBV21-1 is a known pseudogene. The CDR3 is made up of 16 amino acids, end residues included. CDR3 in amino acids: CASSVGPGTGASLQFF.

The V and J genes are TRBV9 and TRBJ2-3, with unresolved D. There are 15 residues in the CDR3. Per germline, CDR1 SGDLS and CDR2 YYNGEE. The V gene lost 0 bases and the J gene lost 3 bases, with 11 bases spanning the gap. CDR3 DNA sequence: TGTGCCAGCAGCGTAGATGGCCCCAGGACAGATACGCAGTATTTT. It is translated as CASSVDGPRTDTQYF.

The rearrangement links TRBV5-1 to TRBJ2-5, with 7 bases aligning to TRBD2. Germline lookup yields CDR1 SGHRS and CDR2 YFSETQ. Trimming cost V 2 bases and J 5 bases; bases outside gene matches: 6. This CDR3 region has 14 residues. The CDR3 DNA follows: TGCGCCAGCAGCTTTTTACTAGCGAGGGAGACCCAGTACTTC. This encodes CASSFLLARETQYF.

V gene TRBV28 combines with J gene TRBJ2-5, with a possible D match to TRBD2 (5 bases). Per germline, CDR1 MDHEN and CDR2 SYDVKM. V shed 4 bases and J shed 1 base, with 10 bases lying between them. This CDR3 contains 14 residues. CDR3 in amino acids: CASSSRGVQETQYF. The CDR3 nucleotides are TGTGCCAGCAGTTCTCGGGGAGTCCAAGAGACCCAGTACTTC.

This chain connects TRBV7-2 to TRBJ2-5; D not certain. The V end lost 4 bases, the J end lost 2 bases, and 5 bases lay between the germline ends. This CDR3 comprises 12 residues. CDR1 and CDR2 from the germline V gene are SGHTA and FQGNSA. The CDR3 coding sequence is TGTGCCAGCAGCTCACTACAAGAGACCCAGTACTTC. It yields the protein CASSSLQETQYF.

The chain has TRBV19 and TRBJ2-7, with 10 nucleotides matching TRBD2. CDR1 is LNHDA, CDR2 SQIVND, per germline (reference sequence). This CDR3 is built from 18 residues. V was pared by 1 base and J by 3 bases, with 12 bases of the junction left unmatched. This CDR3 is CASSIAGLAAYSGYEQYF. CDR3 nucleotides: TGTGCCAGTAGTATAGCTGGACTAGCGGCCTACTCGGGCTACGAGCAGTACTTC.

The chain links TRBV28 to TRBJ1-4, with 8 bases matching TRBD1. The CDR3 is 13 residues long. Germline CDR1 reads MDHEN; CDR2 reads SYDVKM. V lost 8 bases and J lost 3; bases outside the gene matches: 2. This CDR3 is CASQGQANEKLFF. The CDR3 coding sequence is TGTGCCAGCCAGGGACAGGCTAATGAAAAACTGTTTTTT.

The genes are TRBV19 and TRBJ1-6, with 9 bases that match TRBD1. CDR3 length equals 13 residues. V lost 9 bases, J lost 5 bases, and 2 bases stayed unmatched. The germline gives CDR1 LNHDA, CDR2 SQIVND (reference sequence). CDR3 sequence: CARRDRDNSPLHF. The CDR3 coding sequence is TGTGCCAGGAGGGACAGGGATAATTCACCCCTCCACTTT.

This clone turned up a few times. The chain joins TRBV10-3 to TRBJ2-7, with 7 nucleotides matching TRBD1. The CDR3 contains 13 residues. The junction had 6 bases not matched to a gene; V was cut back by 10 bases and J by 0 bases. CDR1 is ENHRY and CDR2 is SYGVKD in the germline V gene. CDR3 nucleotides: TGTGCCAGTCACCGGGACAGCTCCTACGAGCAGTACTTC. It specifies CASHRDSSYEQYF.

The chain joins TRBV5-1 to TRBJ2-3; 10 bases agree with TRBD2. The CDR3 runs 16 residues. The J segment lost 2 bases and the V segment lost 3 bases, leaving 6 bases of the junction unmatched. CDR1 SGHRS and CDR2 YFSETQ come from the germline V gene. The CDR3 reads CASSSLAGGNTDTQYF. CDR3 in DNA: TGCGCCAGCAGCTCCTTAGCGGGAGGAAACACAGATACGCAGTATTTT.

This chain connects TRBV7-8 to TRBJ1-2; TRBD1 agrees at 9 bases. Germline V gene lookup returns CDR1 SGHVS and CDR2 FQNEAQ. The CDR3 runs to 14 residues. V shed 5 bases, J shed 1 base, and the junction held 2 bases outside the gene matches. In DNA, the CDR3 is TGTGCCAGCAGCCCGGGACAGGGTAACTATGGCTACACCTTC. Translated: CASSPGQGNYGYTF.

The chain joins TRBV7-9 to TRBJ1-1; 9 bases match TRBD1. Trimming cost V 7 bases and J 1 base; bases outside gene matches: 13. The CDR3 has 17 amino acids. The germline CDR1 and CDR2 sequences are SEHNR and FQNEAQ (reference sequence). CDR3 region: CASTQQGAEERNTEAFF. The CDR3 nucleotides are TGTGCCAGCACACAACAGGGGGCGGAAGAAAGGAACACTGAAGCTTTCTTT.

The CDR3 spells CASSAGSGTATDTQYF. The DNA of the CDR3 is TGTGCCAGCAGCGCGGGTTCCGGGACAGCCACAGATACGCAGTATTTT. The chain links TRBV9 to TRBJ2-3; 7 nucleotides align to TRBD1. V lost 3 bases, J lost 2 bases, and 9 bases stayed unmatched. This CDR3 region has 16 residues. The germline gives CDR1 SGDLS, CDR2 YYNGEE.

In this sample, this clone turned up once. The chain couples TRBV6-5 to TRBJ1-1; D unclear. CDR1 MNHEY and CDR2 SVGAGI come from the germline V gene. This CDR3 spans 16 amino acids. V dropped 4 bases and J dropped 2 bases, with 17 bases sitting between them. CDR3 in amino acids: CASSFGSFFGNTEAFF. CDR3 sequence (DNA): TGTGCCAGCAGTTTCGGGTCTTTTTTCGGAAACACTGAAGCTTTCTTT.

The chain couples TRBV2 to TRBJ2-7; 12 nucleotides align to TRBD2. The CDR3 extends over 14 amino acids. Per germline, CDR1 SNHLY and CDR2 FYNNEI. V trimming: 7 bases; J trimming: 2 bases; junction bases outside the gene matches: 3. The CDR3 DNA is TGTGCCAGCACTGGACTAGCGGGGACCTACGAGCAGTACTTC. Residues: CASTGLAGTYEQYF.

This clone was observed a handful of times. This sequence joins TRBV5-4 and TRBJ1-5, with TRBD1 as a possible D gene (5 bases). The CDR3 runs to 14 residues. Trimming cost V 0 bases and J 7 bases, with 11 bases left between them. The germline gives CDR1 SGHNT, CDR2 YYREEE (reference sequence). CDR3 loop: CASSLGGWGQPQHF. The CDR3 DNA reads as TGTGCCAGCAGCTTGGGGGGATGGGGCCAGCCCCAGCATTTT.

This clone was detected once. The genes are TRBV12-5 and TRBJ1-2, with a tentative D call TRBD1 (6 bases). Germline CDR1 LGHNT, CDR2 FRNRAP. Trimming stripped 4 bases from V and 4 bases from J, with 10 bases between. The CDR3 runs 13 residues. The CDR3 DNA sequence: TGTGCTAGTGGTTCTCAGGGGTTCTATGGCTACACCTTC. The encoded protein is CASGSQGFYGYTF. The full variable domain, in which reference TRBV12-5 and TRBJ1-2 provide the parts outside the CDR3, is DARVTQTPRHKVTEMGQEVTMRCQPILGHNTVFWYRQTMMQGLELLAYFRNRAPLDDSGMPKDRFSAEMPDATLATLKIQPSEPRDSAVYFCASGSQGFYGYTFGSGTRLTVV.

CDR3 in DNA: TGTGCCATCAGTGAGGAGAGGGGAAACACCATATATTTT. Translating it yields CAISEERGNTIYF. V and J are TRBV10-3 and TRBJ1-3; D remains unclear. Germline loops: CDR1 ENHRY, CDR2 SYGVKD. The CDR3 is made up of 13 amino acids. V lost 2 bases to trimming and J lost 4 bases, with 6 bases between them.